The TCR beta chain under discussion was sequenced for a study of OX40 agonist ivuxolimab in advanced cancers. Study at large: Dose-escalation patients suffered from hepatocellular carcinoma, melanoma, renal cell or head and neck cancer.

The assay was immunoSEQ multiplex PCR, and TCRdb's table has in-frame clones only and misses some. The sample has fewer than 85,000 clones, around nine tenths seen once. Losses at the gene ends were 8 bases for V and 2 bases for J; bases not matched to a gene: 2. Germline CDR1 reads ENHRY; CDR2 reads SYGVKD. CDR3 length: 13 amino acids. The chain joins TRBV10-3 to TRBJ2-5; 10 nucleotides match TRBD2. The clonotype comes from an adult with an advanced solid tumor such as melanoma, head and neck, liver or kidney cancer. The material sequenced was CD4+ or CD8+ T cells sorted from blood, taken in a trial of the OX40 agonist ivuxolimab. The CDR3 region has the DNA TGTGCCATCTCACTAGCGGGGCAAGAGACCCAGTACTTC. Its protein is CAISLAGQETQYF.